These 19 T cell receptor beta chains originate from one sample sequenced in a study of T-cell memory formation after mild COVID-19. One entry per CDR3 protein, called by TCRdb with MiXCR from the 5' RACE reads. The sample includes more than 400,000 distinct CDR3 sequences, around a sixth of them seen just once. Source material: PBMCs or a T cell subset sorted from them (not recorded which). The source of these receptors is an adult woman who had mild COVID-19 (a few samples of this study predate the infection). Cell type and time point are not known.

This clonotype was picked up a small number of times. The chain couples TRBV12-3 or TRBV12-4 to TRBJ1-1; unclear D gene. V lost 3 bases and J 8 bases, leaving 13 bases between the germline ends. The CDR3 is 13 residues long. CDR3 amino acids: CASSLTTSPEAFF. The CDR3 DNA is TGTGCCAGCAGTTTGACAACTTCCCCCGAAGCTTTCTTT.

This clonotype was detected only a few times. The rearrangement joins TRBV29-1 to TRBJ2-7; 8 positions match TRBD1. The CDR3 has 16 amino acids. V was pared by 0 bases and J by 2 bases, with 9 bases of the junction left unmatched. Germline-derived CDR1 and CDR2 are SQVTM and ANQGSEA. The CDR3 coding sequence is TGCAGCGTTGAAGATCACCAGGGGGCCGGTACCTACGAGCAGTACTTC. Protein: CSVEDHQGAGTYEQYF.

This clonotype has more than one count but fewer than ten. This chain joins TRBV5-1 and TRBJ1-2; 7 nucleotides line up with TRBD1. Trimming took 4 bases from V and 0 from J; bases not matched to a gene: 6. Germline V CDR1 and CDR2: SGHRS, YFSETQ. There are 15 residues in the CDR3. The chain's CDR3 is CASSLGDSSNYGYTF. CDR3 in DNA: TGCGCCAGCAGCCTGGGGGACAGTTCTAACTATGGCTACACCTTC. Looking up the rest from reference TRBV5-1 and TRBJ1-2 gives the full variable domain: KAGVTQTPRYLIKTRGQQVTLSCSPISGHRSVSWYQQTPGQGLQFLFEYFSETQRNKGNFPGRFSGRQFSNSRSEMNVSTLELGDSALYLCASSLGDSSNYGYTFGSGTRLTVV.

This sequence joins TRBV5-5 and TRBJ2-3, with D maybe TRBD2 (6 bases). The CDR3 contains 12 residues. Germline assignment: CDR1 SGHKS and CDR2 YYEKEE (reference sequence). The V and J ends lost 6 bases and 6 bases respectively, with 11 bases between them. In DNA form, the CDR3 reads TGTGCCAGCACCGGGACTTGGGATACGCAGTATTTT. Protein: CASTGTWDTQYF.

The chain recombines TRBV7-2 with TRBJ2-1; D is unresolved. This CDR3 has 13 amino acids. Looked up from germline, CDR1 is SGHTA and CDR2 is FQGNSA. The germline V and J ends were trimmed by 5 bases and 8 bases, with 13 bases remaining between them. The CDR3 reads CASSPGSIDEQFF. The CDR3 DNA sequence: TGTGCCAGCAGCCCCGGCAGCATAGATGAGCAGTTCTTC.

The CDR3 DNA reads as TGTGCCAGCAGCCCCGGGACAGGGTTCCCCCAGCATTTT. Protein sequence: CASSPGTGFPQHF. V and J are TRBV7-7 and TRBJ1-5, with 9 bases lining up with TRBD1. This CDR3 spans 13 amino acids. Unmatched junction bases numbered 6, after V lost 5 bases and J lost 10 bases. CDR1 is SSHAT and CDR2 is FNYEAQ in the germline V gene (reference sequence).

For this clonotype: A read error may account for a junction end that differs from germline. The chain links TRBV19 to TRBJ1-2; 8 positions match TRBD1. This CDR3 has 14 amino acids. Germline CDR1 is LNHDA and CDR2 is SQIVND (reference sequence). CDR3 sequence (DNA): TGTGCCAGTTTTCCCGGACAGGGCTACTATCGCTACACCTTC. This encodes CASFPGQGYYRYTF.

This clonotype was seen repeatedly, ten times or more. The V and J genes are TRBV7-9 and TRBJ1-5; possibly TRBD1 for D (5 bases). The germline V gene encodes CDR1 SEHNR and CDR2 FQNEAQ (reference sequence). This CDR3 region has 14 residues. V lost 5 bases and J 4 bases, leaving 12 bases between the germline ends. CDR3 protein: CASSPSGTNQPQHF. The CDR3 nucleotides are TGTGCCAGCAGCCCGTCAGGGACTAATCAGCCCCAGCATTTT.

V gene TRBV24-1 combines with J gene TRBJ2-3; 9 bases match TRBD1. V lost 3 bases to trimming and J lost 9 bases; unmatched junction nucleotides: 15. This CDR3 region has 17 residues. Germline lookup yields CDR1 KGHDR and CDR2 SFDVKD. CDR3 in amino acids: CATSDLEDPTGGRTQYF. DNA of the CDR3: TGTGCCACCAGTGATCTCGAAGACCCGACAGGGGGACGGACGCAGTATTTT.

This clonotype was observed a handful of times. The chain links TRBV5-6 to TRBJ2-5; maybe TRBD2 (5 bases). Germline-derived CDR1 and CDR2 are SGHDT and YYEEEE. The CDR3 is 15 residues long. V was pared by 3 bases and J by 0 bases, with 12 bases between. The CDR3 nucleotides are TGTGCCAGCAGCTCTGGAAGCGGCAACCAAGAGACCCAGTACTTC. It is translated as CASSSGSGNQETQYF. Full variable domain (missing parts from reference TRBV5-6 and TRBJ2-5): DAGVTQSPTHLIKTRGQQVTLRCSPKSGHDTVSWYQQALGQGPQFIFQYYEEEERQRGNFPDRFSGHQFPNYSSELNVNALLLGDSALYLCASSSGSGNQETQYFGPGTRLLVL.

The table lists this clonotype with a few counts. The chain recombines TRBV6-1 with TRBJ1-2, with D tentatively TRBD1 (5 bases). V lost 8 bases and J 4 bases, leaving 11 bases between the germline ends. Germline loops: CDR1 MNHNS, CDR2 SASEGT. The CDR3 has 12 residues. In nucleotides, the CDR3 is TGTGCCAGCGCACCAGGGATCTATGGCTACACCTTC. Residues: CASAPGIYGYTF.

V gene TRBV20-1 combines with J gene TRBJ1-2; possible D gene TRBD1, 6 bases. Germline CDR1 is DFQATT and CDR2 is SNEGSKA (reference sequence). With 4 bases removed from V and 4 bases from J, the gap between germline ends came to 13 bases. The CDR3 sequence is 13 residues long. The CDR3 is CSATAGGAYGYTF. The CDR3 nucleotides are TGCAGTGCTACGGCGGGGGGGGCCTATGGCTACACCTTC.

This clonotype appeared a few times. The chain uses TRBV7-9 and TRBJ2-5, with unresolved D. V shed 10 bases and J shed 5 bases, with 17 bases lying between them. The CDR3 spans 13 residues. From germline, CDR1 is SEHNR and CDR2 FQNEAQ (reference sequence). The CDR3 loop is CATSLSAWETQYF. In DNA, the CDR3 is TGTGCCACCTCGTTATCCGCGTGGGAGACCCAGTACTTC.

This clonotype was counted at least ten times. This chain joins TRBV24-1 and TRBJ2-1, with 9 positions matching TRBD2. CDR1 KGHDR and CDR2 SFDVKD come from the germline V gene. The CDR3 is 16 residues long. Unmatched junction bases numbered 6, after V lost 1 base and J lost 6 bases. The CDR3 protein is CATSDFWRGGRNEQFF. The CDR3 nucleotides read TGTGCCACCAGTGATTTCTGGCGGGGGGGCCGCAATGAGCAGTTCTTC.

This clonotype turned up a few times. The chain has TRBV6-6 and TRBJ1-2, with 7 bases that match TRBD1. This CDR3 has 16 residues. CDR1 and CDR2 from the germline V gene are MNHNY and SVGAGI (reference sequence). V lost 5 bases and J lost 4; bases outside the gene matches: 13. DNA of the CDR3: TGTGCCAGCAGTGTCGGGAGACAGGGATTCACCTATGGCTACACCTTC. Its translation is CASSVGRQGFTYGYTF.

This clonotype was counted between two and nine times. Here the CDR3 DNA reads TGCAGTGCTGACCATTACGAGCAGTACTTC. Amino acids: CSADHYEQYF. J is TRBJ2-7 and V is TRBV20-1; D call uncertain. V was clipped by 5 bases and J by 4 bases, with 6 bases between them. The CDR3 sequence is 10 residues long. Germline V gene sequence: CDR1 DFQATT, CDR2 SNEGSKA (reference sequence).

In its sample, this clonotype was seen many times. The chain is built from TRBV6-5 and TRBJ2-1, with TRBD2 matching 13 bases. The germline gives CDR1 MNHEY, CDR2 SVGAGI. There are 17 residues in the CDR3. After removal of 3 bases from V and 3 bases from J, the junction contained 5 bases not matched to a gene. DNA for the CDR3: TGTGCCAGCAGTTATACTAGCGGGGGGGTGCGCTACAATGAGCAGTTCTTC. Its protein product is CASSYTSGGVRYNEQFF.

This clonotype was recorded once. This chain links TRBV4-2 with TRBJ2-3; 9 bases are a match to TRBD2. CDR1 is LGHNA, CDR2 YNFKEQ, per germline. This CDR3 contains 20 residues. Trimming took 2 bases from V and 1 from J; bases not matched to a gene: 16. This CDR3 reads CASSQKLKSPSGTGTDTQYF. In DNA, the CDR3 is TGTGCCAGCAGCCAAAAGTTGAAGTCTCCTAGCGGGACTGGCACAGATACGCAGTATTTT.

The chain joins TRBV12-3 or TRBV12-4 to TRBJ2-3; 13 bases are a match to TRBD2. V trimming: 5 bases; J trimming: 5 bases; junction bases outside the gene matches: 7. The CDR3 spans 16 residues. CDR3 bases: TGTGCCAGCAGTCCGGGACTAGCGGGATTGTTAGATACGCAGTATTTT. Translated: CASSPGLAGLLDTQYF.